This TCR beta chain originates from a study of cytomegalovirus exposure and HLA in healthy donors. Study context: The 550 to 700 first-cohort repertoires and the 95 to 150 validation repertoires shared the same platform, a later analysis reported. Whole-study results and caveats: Overall, approximately 150 TCR beta chains were annotated as cytomegalovirus-associated. There were a few CMV-associated chains whose specificity for CMV antigens was confirmed in vitro.

Profiled with immunoSEQ multiplex PCR; TCRdb holds only in-frame clones, not every one. The sample has roughly 220,000 clones, roughly 83% seen once. Germline CDR1 reads GTSNPN; CDR2 reads SVGIG (reference sequence). The V end lost 2 bases, the J end lost 1 base, and 4 bases lay between the germline ends. The CDR3 totals 12 residues. As regards this clone: The antigen is unknown.

This TCR came from a woman aged 25 to 39 in good health and CMV-seropositive. Sequenced material: PBMCs. V gene TRBV30 combines with J gene TRBJ2-3; no clear D gene. CDR3 loop: CAWSPRTDTQYF. The CDR3 nucleotides read TGTGCCTGGAGTCCTCGCACAGATACGCAGTATTTT.